Below, 8 T cell receptor beta chains from the same sample are listed, as sequenced in a study of blood T cell repertoires in COVID-19. This table comes from immunoSEQ multiplex PCR, and its TCRdb copy is limited to in-frame clones, with some not included. Among 10,000 to 15,000 clones listed, about 80% were seen once. Sequencing was carried out using peripheral blood. The receptors were sampled from a human donor in a cohort sampled during active COVID-19.

This chain connects TRBV5-8 to TRBJ1-5; 8 bases agree with TRBD1. The CDR3 is 13 residues long. After removal of 6 bases from V and 9 bases from J, the junction contained 8 bases not matched to a gene. Germline CDR1 and CDR2: SGHTS and YDEGEE. CDR3 coding DNA: TGTGCCAGCACCTCAGGGGGCGTGCGGCCCCAGCATTTT. Translated, it gives CASTSGGVRPQHF.

The V call is TRBV5-5, the J call TRBJ2-1; D unresolved. The CDR3 length is 17 residues. Trimming stripped 4 bases from V and 12 bases from J, with 29 bases between. Germline CDR1 reads SGHKS; CDR2 reads YYEKEE (reference sequence). Here the CDR3 reads CASSPDGQPASTPRQFF. CDR3 sequence (DNA): TGTGCCAGCAGCCCCGATGGGCAGCCCGCCTCTACTCCAAGGCAGTTCTTC. The entire variable domain, with the rest obtained from reference TRBV5-5 and TRBJ2-1, is as follows: DAGVTQSPTHLIKTRGQQVTLRCSPISGHKSVSWYQQVLGQGPQFIFQYYEKEERGRGNFPDRFSARQFPNYSSELNVNALLLGDSALYLCASSPDGQPASTPRQFFGPGTRLTVL.

This clone was seen a handful of times. The V and J genes are TRBV25-1 and TRBJ1-3; TRBD1 is a possible D gene (5 bases). Germline lookup yields CDR1 MGHDK and CDR2 SYGVNS. V gave up 0 bases and J gave up 2 bases, with 11 bases separating them. This CDR3 is 16 amino acids long. The CDR3: CASSEYRVFPGNTIYF. The CDR3 DNA sequence: TGTGCCAGCAGTGAATACAGGGTCTTTCCTGGAAACACCATATATTTT.

This chain uses TRBV7-9 with TRBJ2-1; 10 bases line up with TRBD2. CDR3 length: 13 residues. V shed 5 bases and J 9 bases; nucleotides not matched to a gene: 4. The germline CDR1 and CDR2 sequences are SEHNR and FQNEAQ (reference sequence). DNA of the CDR3: TGTGCCAGCAGCACCGGGACTAGCGCTGAGCAGTTCTTC. This codes for CASSTGTSAEQFF.

This chain joins TRBV5-1 and TRBJ1-2, with D tentatively TRBD1 (5 bases). Germline V gene data show CDR1 as SGHRS and CDR2 as YFSETQ. The V end was cut by 2 bases, the J end by 2 bases, with 10 bases between. The CDR3 covers 14 residues. The CDR3 is CASSFRGGNYGYTF. DNA for the CDR3: TGCGCCAGCAGCTTTCGGGGGGGAAACTATGGCTACACCTTC.

This sequence joins TRBV13 and TRBJ1-2; TRBD1 agrees at 10 bases. With 3 bases clipped from V and 5 bases from J, the junction kept 6 bases outside the gene matches. The CDR3 has 15 residues. Per the germline V gene, CDR1 is PRHDT and CDR2 is FYEKMQ (reference sequence). The CDR3 spells CASSFDRGLGYGYTF. The CDR3 region has the DNA TGTGCCAGCAGCTTCGACAGGGGGCTTGGGTATGGCTACACCTTC.

This clone came up a few times. The V and J genes are TRBV6-6 and TRBJ1-3; unclear D gene. The CDR3 covers 11 residues. Germline V CDR1 and CDR2: MNHNY, SVGAGI (reference sequence). The V end lost 5 bases, the J end lost 9 bases, and 8 bases lay between the germline ends. In DNA form, the CDR3 reads TGTGCCAGCAGTCTACCGGGCACCATATATTTT. It translates to CASSLPGTIYF.

J is TRBJ2-5 and V is TRBV18, with D unresolved. The CDR3 runs 14 residues. Trimming removed 3 bases at V and 0 bases at J, with 8 bases between. The V gene's germline CDR1 is KGHSH and CDR2 LQKENI. The CDR3 DNA sequence: TGTGCCAGCTCACCTAGGAGAGACCAAGAGACCCAGTACTTC. Encoded protein: CASSPRRDQETQYF.